This T cell receptor beta chain was sequenced in a study of blood T cell repertoires in COVID-19. CDR1 and CDR2 from the germline V gene are SGHNT and YYREEE (reference sequence). Losses at the gene ends were 0 bases for V and 4 bases for J; bases not matched to a gene: 7. There are 17 residues in the CDR3. Per the original data handling: Estimates of nucleated cell counts were drawn from the amplification of reference gene primers. Sequenced by immunoSEQ multiplex PCR; TCRdb stores in-frame clones only, minus some. V and J calls and clone size come straight from that table; D and trimming were deduced from the DNA. This table holds under 200,000 clones, 80% found once.

V usage is TRBV5-4 and J usage is TRBJ2-1; TRBD2 matches at 10 bases. The receptor comes from a man in his sixties or seventies with active or convalescent COVID-19. Source material: peripheral blood. The CDR3 loop is CASSLVTQTSGYNEQFF. In DNA form, the CDR3 reads TGTGCCAGCAGCTTGGTGACGCAGACTAGCGGGTACAATGAGCAGTTCTTC.